This TCR beta chain was retrieved from a study of T cells in Graves' hyperthyroidism and ophthalmopathy. The ends were cut back, 5 bases at V and 1 base at J, with 17 bases in the middle. CDR1 and CDR2 from the germline V gene are LNHNV and YYDKDF (reference sequence). This CDR3 region has 16 residues. Template material for amplifying TCR beta CDR3 regions consisted of RNA transcripts. TCR CDR3 regions were first amplified by RT-PCR with HTBI primers. TCRdb ran MiXCR on the multiplex PCR reads and lists one entry per CDR3 protein. The table records around 35,000 distinct CDR3 sequences, approximately 50% of them present only once. This clonotype showed up many times.

Sample: blood. The chain couples TRBV15 to TRBJ2-5; D gene ambiguous. This receptor was taken from a woman between 35 and 50 years old with Graves' ophthalmopathy. CDR3 amino acids: CATSPQFRQFQETQYF. In DNA form, the CDR3 reads TGTGCCACCAGCCCACAGTTTCGGCAATTCCAAGAGACCCAGTACTTC.